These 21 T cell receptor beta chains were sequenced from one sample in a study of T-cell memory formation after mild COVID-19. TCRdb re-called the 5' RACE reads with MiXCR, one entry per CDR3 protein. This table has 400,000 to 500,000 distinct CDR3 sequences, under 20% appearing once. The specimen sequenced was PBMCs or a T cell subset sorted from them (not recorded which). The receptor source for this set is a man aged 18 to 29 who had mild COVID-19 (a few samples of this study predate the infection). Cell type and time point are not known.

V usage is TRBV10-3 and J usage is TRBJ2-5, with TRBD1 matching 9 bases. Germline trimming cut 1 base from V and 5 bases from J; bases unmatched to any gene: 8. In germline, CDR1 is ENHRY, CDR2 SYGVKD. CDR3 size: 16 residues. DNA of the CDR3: TGTGCCATCAGTGAGTTCGGACAGGGGACAGGGGAGACCCAGTACTTC. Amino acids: CAISEFGQGTGETQYF.

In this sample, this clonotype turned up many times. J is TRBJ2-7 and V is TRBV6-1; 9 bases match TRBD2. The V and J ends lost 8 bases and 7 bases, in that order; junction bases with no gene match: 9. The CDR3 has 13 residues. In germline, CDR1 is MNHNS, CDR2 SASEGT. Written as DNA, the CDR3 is TGTGCCAGCGGCGGGGGGGCTCCGGAGGAGCAGTACTTC. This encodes CASGGGAPEEQYF.

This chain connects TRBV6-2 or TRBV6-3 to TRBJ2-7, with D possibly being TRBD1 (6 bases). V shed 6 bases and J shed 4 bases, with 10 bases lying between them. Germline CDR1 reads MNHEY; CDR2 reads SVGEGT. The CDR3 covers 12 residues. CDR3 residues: CASRQGLYEQYF. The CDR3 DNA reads TGTGCCAGCAGACAGGGTCTATACGAGCAGTACTTC.

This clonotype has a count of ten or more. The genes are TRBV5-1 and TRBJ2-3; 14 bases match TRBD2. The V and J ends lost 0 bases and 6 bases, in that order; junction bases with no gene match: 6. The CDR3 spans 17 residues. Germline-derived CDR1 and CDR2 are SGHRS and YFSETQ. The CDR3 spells CASSLGLAGGPADTQYF. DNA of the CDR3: TGCGCCAGCAGCTTGGGACTAGCGGGGGGGCCAGCGGATACGCAGTATTTT. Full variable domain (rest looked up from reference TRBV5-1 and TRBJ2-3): KAGVTQTPRYLIKTRGQQVTLSCSPISGHRSVSWYQQTPGQGLQFLFEYFSETQRNKGNFPGRFSGRQFSNSRSEMNVSTLELGDSALYLCASSLGLAGGPADTQYFGPGTRLTVL.

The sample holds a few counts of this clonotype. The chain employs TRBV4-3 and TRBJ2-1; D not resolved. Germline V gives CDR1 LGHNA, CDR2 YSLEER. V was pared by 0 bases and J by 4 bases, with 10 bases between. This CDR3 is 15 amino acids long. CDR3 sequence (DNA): TGCGCCAGCAGCCAAGACGGGTCGGTGTACAATGAGCAGTTCTTC. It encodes CASSQDGSVYNEQFF.

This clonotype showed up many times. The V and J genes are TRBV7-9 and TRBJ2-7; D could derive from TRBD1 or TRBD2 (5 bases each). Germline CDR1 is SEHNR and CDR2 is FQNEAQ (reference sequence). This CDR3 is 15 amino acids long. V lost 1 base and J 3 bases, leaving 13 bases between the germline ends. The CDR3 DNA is TGTGCCAGCAGCTTAGAGCTCTGGGGGATCTACGAGCAGTACTTC. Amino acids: CASSLELWGIYEQYF. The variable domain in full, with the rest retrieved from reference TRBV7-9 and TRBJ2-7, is DTGVSQNPRHKITKRGQNVTFRCDPISEHNRLYWYRQTLGQGPEFLTYFQNEAQLEKSRLLSDRFSAERPKGSFSTLEIQRTEQGDSAMYLCASSLELWGIYEQYFGPGTRLTVT.

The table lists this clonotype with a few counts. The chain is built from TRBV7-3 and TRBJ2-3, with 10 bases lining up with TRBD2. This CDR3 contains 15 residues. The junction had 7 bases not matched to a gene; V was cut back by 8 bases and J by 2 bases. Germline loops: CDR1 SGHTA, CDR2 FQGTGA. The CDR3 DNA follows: TGTGCCAGCCGGAGTAGCGGGGGGTACACAGATACGCAGTATTTT. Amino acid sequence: CASRSSGGYTDTQYF. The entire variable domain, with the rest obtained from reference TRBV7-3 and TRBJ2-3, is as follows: GAGVSQTPSNKVTEKGKYVELRCDPISGHTALYWYRQSLGQGPEFLIYFQGTGAADDSGLPNDRFFAVRPEGSVSTLKIQRTERGDSAVYLCASRSSGGYTDTQYFGPGTRLTVL.

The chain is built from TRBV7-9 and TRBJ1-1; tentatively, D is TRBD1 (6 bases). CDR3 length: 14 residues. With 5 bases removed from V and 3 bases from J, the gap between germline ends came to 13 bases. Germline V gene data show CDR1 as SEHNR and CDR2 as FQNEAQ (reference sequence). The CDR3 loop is CASSPQGPYTEAFF. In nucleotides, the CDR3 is TGTGCCAGCAGCCCCCAGGGGCCCTACACTGAAGCTTTCTTT.

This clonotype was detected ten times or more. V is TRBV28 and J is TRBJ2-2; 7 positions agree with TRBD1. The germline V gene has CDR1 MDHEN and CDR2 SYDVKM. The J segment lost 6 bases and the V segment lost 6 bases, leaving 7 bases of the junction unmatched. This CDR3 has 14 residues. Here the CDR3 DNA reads TGTGCCAGCAGCCCGCCCCAGGGGGCCGGGGAGCTGTTTTTT. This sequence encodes CASSPPQGAGELFF.

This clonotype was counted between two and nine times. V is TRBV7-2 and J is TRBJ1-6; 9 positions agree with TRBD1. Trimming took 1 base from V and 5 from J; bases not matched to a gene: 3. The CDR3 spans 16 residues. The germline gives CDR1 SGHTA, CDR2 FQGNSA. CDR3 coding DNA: TGTGCCAGCAGCTTAGGGACAGGGGTACATAATTCACCCCTCCACTTT. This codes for CASSLGTGVHNSPLHF.

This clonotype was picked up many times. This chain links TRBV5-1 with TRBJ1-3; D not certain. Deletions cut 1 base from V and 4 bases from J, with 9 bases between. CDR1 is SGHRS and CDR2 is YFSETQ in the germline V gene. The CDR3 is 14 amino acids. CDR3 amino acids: CASSLIDGGNTIYF. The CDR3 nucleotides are TGCGCCAGCAGCTTGATAGACGGAGGAAACACCATATATTTT.

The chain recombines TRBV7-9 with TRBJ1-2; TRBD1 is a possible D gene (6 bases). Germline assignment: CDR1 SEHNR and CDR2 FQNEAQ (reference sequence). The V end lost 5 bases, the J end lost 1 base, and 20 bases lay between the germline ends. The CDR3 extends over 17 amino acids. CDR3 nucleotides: TGTGCCAGCAGCCGGCGGGGGGGCCTCATTATTAACTATGGCTACACCTTC. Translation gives CASSRRGGLIINYGYTF.

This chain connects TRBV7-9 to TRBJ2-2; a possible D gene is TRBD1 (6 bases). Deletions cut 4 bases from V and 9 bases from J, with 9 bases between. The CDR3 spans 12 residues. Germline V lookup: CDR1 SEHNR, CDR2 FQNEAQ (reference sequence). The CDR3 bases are TGTGCCAGCAGCTGGACAGCCTGGGAGCTGTTTTTT. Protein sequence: CASSWTAWELFF.

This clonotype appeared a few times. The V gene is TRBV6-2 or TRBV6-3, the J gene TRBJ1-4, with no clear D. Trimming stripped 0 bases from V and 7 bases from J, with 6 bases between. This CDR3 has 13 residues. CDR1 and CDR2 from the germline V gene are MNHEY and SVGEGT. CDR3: CASSYSFPEKLFF. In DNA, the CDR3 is TGTGCCAGCAGTTACTCCTTTCCTGAAAAACTGTTTTTT.

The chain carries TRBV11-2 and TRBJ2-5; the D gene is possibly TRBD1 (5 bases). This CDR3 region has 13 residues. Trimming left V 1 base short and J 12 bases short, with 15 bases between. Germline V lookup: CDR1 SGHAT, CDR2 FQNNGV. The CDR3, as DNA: TGTGCCAGCAGCTTAGGAGGTCCCAGGGCCAAGTACTTC. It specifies CASSLGGPRAKYF. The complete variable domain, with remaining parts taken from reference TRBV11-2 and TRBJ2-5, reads EAGVAQSPRYKIIEKRQSVAFWCNPISGHATLYWYQQILGQGPKLLIQFQNNGVVDDSQLPKDRFSAERLKGVDSTLKIQPAKLEDSAVYLCASSLGGPRAKYFGPGTRLLVL.

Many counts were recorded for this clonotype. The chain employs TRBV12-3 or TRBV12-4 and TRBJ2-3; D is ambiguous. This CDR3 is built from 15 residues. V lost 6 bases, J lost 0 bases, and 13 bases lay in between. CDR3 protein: CASRPGRGSTDTQYF. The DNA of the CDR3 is TGTGCCAGCAGGCCCGGGCGCGGTAGCACAGATACGCAGTATTTT.

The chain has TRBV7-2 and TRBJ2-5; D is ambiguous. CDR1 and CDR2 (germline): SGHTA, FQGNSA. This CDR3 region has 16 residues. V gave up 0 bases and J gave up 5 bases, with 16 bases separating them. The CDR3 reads CASSLALKGRVETQYF. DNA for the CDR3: TGTGCCAGCAGCTTAGCGTTGAAGGGAAGGGTGGAGACCCAGTACTTC. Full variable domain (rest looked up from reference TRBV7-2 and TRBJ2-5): GAGVSQSPSNKVTEKGKDVELRCDPISGHTALYWYRQSLGQGLEFLIYFQGNSAPDKSGLPSDRFSAERTGGSVSTLTIQRTQQEDSAVYLCASSLALKGRVETQYFGPGTRLLVL.

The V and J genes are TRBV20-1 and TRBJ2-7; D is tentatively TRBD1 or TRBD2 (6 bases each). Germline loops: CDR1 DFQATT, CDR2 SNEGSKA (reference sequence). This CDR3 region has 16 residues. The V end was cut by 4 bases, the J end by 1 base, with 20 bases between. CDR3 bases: TGCAGTGCTACGTCTTCGGGGGCGGCTCGATCCTACGAGCAGTACGTC. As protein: CSATSSGAARSYEQYV.

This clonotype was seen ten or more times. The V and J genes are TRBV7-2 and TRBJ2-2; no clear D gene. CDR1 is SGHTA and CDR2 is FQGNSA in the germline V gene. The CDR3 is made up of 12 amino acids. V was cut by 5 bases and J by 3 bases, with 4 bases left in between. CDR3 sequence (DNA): TGTGCCAGCAGCGCTTACACCGGGGAGCTGTTTTTT. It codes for CASSAYTGELFF.

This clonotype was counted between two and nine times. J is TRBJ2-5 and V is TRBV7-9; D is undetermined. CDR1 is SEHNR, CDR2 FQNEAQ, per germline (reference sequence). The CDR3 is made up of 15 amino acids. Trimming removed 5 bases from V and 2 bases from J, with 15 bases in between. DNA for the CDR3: TGTGCCAGCAGCCCACCCCGCGGTACGCAAGAGACCCAGTACTTC. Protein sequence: CASSPPRGTQETQYF.

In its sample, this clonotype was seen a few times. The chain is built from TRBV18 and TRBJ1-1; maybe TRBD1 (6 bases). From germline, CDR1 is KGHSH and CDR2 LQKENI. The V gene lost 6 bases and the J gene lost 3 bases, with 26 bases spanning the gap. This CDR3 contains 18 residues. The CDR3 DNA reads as TGTGCCAGCTCTCCGTCACAGGGAACAATATCCGGGGACACTGAAGCTTTCTTT. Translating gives CASSPSQGTISGDTEAFF. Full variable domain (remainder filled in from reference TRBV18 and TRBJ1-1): NAGVMQNPRHLVRRRGQEARLRCSPMKGHSHVYWYRQLPEEGLKFMVYLQKENIIDESGMPKERFSAEFPKEGPSILRIQQVVRGDSAAYFCASSPSQGTISGDTEAFFGQGTRLTVV.